The clone carrying this TCR beta chain was picked up a small number of times. The antigen remains undetermined. Of the isolated RNA, all was reverse transcribed, and so the sequenced material was expressed TCRB transcripts. Generated by immunoSEQ multiplex PCR, the TCRdb table keeps only in-frame clones and is missing some. The sample shows 350,000 to 450,000 clones, around 16% of them seen only once. The sample is drawn from a study of beta chain features in type 1 diabetes. Study results and caveats: Junctions at VDJ sites from type 1 diabetes patients had fewer insertions and more deletions. Any HLA effect on TCRB rearrangement was left unresolved by small sub-analyses. Since sequencing was performed on cDNA, cells with high TCR expression could be over-represented.

The V gene's germline CDR1 is SGDLS and CDR2 YYNGEE. The germline V and J ends were trimmed by 0 bases and 5 bases, with 11 bases remaining between them. The CDR3 is made up of 15 amino acids. Heparinised blood was drawn once per donor, averaging roughly 120 mL. This TCR was sampled from a woman between 18 and 29 years old in good health. V gene TRBV9 combines with J gene TRBJ2-2; D remains unclear. The material sequenced was naive CD4+ T cells from blood. The CDR3 nucleotides read TGTGCCAGCAGCGTAGGTGGTGGCGGAACCGGGGAGCTGTTTTTT. Its protein product is CASSVGGGGTGELFF.